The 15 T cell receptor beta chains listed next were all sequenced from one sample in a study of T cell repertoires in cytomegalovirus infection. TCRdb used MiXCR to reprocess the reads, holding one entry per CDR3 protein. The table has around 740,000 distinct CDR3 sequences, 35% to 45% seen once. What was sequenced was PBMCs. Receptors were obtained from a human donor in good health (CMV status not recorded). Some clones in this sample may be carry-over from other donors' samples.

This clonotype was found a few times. CDR3 sequence (DNA): TGCAGTGCTACCGTCCGTGGGCAGGGGACGAACTATGGCTACACCTTC. Translation: CSATVRGQGTNYGYTF. The chain links TRBV20-1 to TRBJ1-2; tentatively, D is TRBD1 (6 bases). V was shortened by 4 bases and J by 2 bases, with 20 bases between the two germline ends. The CDR3 runs 16 residues. In germline, CDR1 is DFQATT, CDR2 SNEGSKA (reference sequence).

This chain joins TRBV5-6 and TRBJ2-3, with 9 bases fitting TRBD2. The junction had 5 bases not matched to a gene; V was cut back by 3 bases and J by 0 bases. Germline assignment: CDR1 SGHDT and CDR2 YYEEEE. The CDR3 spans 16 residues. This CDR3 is CASSSQGLASTDTQYF. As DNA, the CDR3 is TGTGCCAGCAGCTCCCAGGGACTAGCAAGCACAGATACGCAGTATTTT.

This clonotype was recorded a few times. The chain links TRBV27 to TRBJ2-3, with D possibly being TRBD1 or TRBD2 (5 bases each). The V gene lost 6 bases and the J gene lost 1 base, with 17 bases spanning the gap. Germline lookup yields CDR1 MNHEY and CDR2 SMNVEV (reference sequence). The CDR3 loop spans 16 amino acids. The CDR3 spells CASRLGRDHGTDTQYF. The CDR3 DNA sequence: TGTGCCAGCAGACTAGGACGGGACCACGGCACAGATACGCAGTATTTT.

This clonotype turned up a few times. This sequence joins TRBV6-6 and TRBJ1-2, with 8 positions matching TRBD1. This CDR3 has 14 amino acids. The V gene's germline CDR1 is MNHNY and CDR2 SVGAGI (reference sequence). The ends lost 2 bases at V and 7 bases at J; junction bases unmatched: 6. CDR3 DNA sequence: TGTGCCAGCAGTTACGGGACAGGCGTCTCTGGCTACACCTTC. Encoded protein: CASSYGTGVSGYTF.

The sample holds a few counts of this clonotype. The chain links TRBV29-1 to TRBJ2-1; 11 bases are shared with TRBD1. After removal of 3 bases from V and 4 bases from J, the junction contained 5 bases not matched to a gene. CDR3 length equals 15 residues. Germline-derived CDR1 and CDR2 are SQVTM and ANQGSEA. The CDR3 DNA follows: TGCAGCGTTGAGCGTAGGGACAGGGGGTACAATGAGCAGTTCTTC. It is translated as CSVERRDRGYNEQFF.

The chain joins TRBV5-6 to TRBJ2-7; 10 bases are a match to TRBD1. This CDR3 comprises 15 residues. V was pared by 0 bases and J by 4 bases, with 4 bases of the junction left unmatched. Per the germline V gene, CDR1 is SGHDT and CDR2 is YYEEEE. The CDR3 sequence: CASSLAWDRGYEQYF. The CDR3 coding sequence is TGTGCCAGCAGCTTGGCCTGGGACAGGGGTTACGAGCAGTACTTC.

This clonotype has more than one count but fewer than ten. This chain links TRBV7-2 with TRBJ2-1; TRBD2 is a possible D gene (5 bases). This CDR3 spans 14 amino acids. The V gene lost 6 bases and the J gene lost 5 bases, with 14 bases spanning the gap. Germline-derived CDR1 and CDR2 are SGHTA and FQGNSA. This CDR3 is CASRRNRDNNEQFF. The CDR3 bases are TGTGCCAGCAGGCGAAACCGGGATAACAATGAGCAGTTCTTC.

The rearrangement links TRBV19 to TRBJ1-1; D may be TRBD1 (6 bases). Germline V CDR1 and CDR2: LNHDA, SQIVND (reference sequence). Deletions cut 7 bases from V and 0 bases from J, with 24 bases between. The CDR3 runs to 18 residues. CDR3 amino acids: CASNELGGLGHMNTEAFF. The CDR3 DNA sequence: TGTGCCAGTAATGAACTGGGGGGCCTCGGCCACATGAACACTGAAGCTTTCTTT. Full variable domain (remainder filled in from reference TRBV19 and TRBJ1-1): DGGITQSPKYLFRKEGQNVTLSCEQNLNHDAMYWYRQDPGQGLRLIYYSQIVNDFQKGDIAEGYSVSREKKESFPLTVTSAQKNPTAFYLCASNELGGLGHMNTEAFFGQGTRLTVV.

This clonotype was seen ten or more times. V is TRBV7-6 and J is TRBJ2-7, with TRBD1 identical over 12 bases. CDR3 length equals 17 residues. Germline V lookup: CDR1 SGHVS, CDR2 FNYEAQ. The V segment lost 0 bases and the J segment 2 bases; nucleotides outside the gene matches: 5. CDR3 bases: TGTGCCAGCAGCTTAGCGGGACAGGGGGCTATCGCCTACGAGCAGTACTTC. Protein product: CASSLAGQGAIAYEQYF.

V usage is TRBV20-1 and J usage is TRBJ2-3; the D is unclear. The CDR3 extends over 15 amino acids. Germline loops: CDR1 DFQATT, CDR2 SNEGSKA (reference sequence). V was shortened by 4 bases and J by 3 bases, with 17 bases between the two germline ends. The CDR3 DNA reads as TGCAGTGCTAAACCCGGTTGGTCCTCGACAGATACGCAGTATTTT. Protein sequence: CSAKPGWSSTDTQYF.

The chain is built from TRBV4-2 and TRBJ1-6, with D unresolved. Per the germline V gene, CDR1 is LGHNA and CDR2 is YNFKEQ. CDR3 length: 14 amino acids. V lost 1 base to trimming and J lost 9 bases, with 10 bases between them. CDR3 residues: CASSQGNVGSPLHF. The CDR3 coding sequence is TGTGCCAGCAGCCAAGGGAACGTTGGTTCACCCCTCCACTTT.

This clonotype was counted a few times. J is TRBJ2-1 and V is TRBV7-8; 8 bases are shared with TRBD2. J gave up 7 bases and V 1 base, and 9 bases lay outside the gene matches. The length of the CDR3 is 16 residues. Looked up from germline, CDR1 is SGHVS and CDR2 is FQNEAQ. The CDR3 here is CASSLGREGLGNEQFF. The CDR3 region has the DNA TGTGCCAGCAGCTTAGGCCGGGAGGGCCTTGGGAATGAGCAGTTCTTC.

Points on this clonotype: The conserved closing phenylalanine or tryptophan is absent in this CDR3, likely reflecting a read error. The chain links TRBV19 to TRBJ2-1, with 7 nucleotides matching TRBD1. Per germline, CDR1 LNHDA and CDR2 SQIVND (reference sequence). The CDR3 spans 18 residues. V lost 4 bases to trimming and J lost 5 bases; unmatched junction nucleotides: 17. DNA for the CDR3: TGTGCCAGTAGTACACCTGGACAGGCCTTAACCCTCAACAATGAGCAGTTCTTA. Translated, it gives CASSTPGQALTLNNEQFL.

The CDR3 DNA sequence: TGTGCCAGCAGCCCTGAGGTCGCCGGGGAGCTGTTTTTT. Amino acid sequence: CASSPEVAGELFF. The V and J genes are TRBV7-2 and TRBJ2-2; D uncertain. V lost 5 bases to trimming and J lost 6 bases, with 10 bases between them. CDR1 and CDR2 (germline): SGHTA, FQGNSA. This CDR3 is 13 amino acids long.

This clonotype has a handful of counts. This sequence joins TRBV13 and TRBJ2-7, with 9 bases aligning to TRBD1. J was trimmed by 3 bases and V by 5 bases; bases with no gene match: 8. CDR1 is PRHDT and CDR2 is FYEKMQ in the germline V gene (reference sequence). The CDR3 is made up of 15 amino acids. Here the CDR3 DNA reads TGTGCCAGCAGCCCGTCGACAGGGGGTGGCTACGAGCAGTACTTC. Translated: CASSPSTGGGYEQYF. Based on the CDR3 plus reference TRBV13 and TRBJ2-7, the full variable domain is AAGVIQSPRHLIKEKRETATLKCYPIPRHDTVYWYQQGPGQDPQFLISFYEKMQSDKGSIPDRFSAQQFSDYHSELNMSSLELGDSALYFCASSPSTGGGYEQYFGPGTRLTVT.